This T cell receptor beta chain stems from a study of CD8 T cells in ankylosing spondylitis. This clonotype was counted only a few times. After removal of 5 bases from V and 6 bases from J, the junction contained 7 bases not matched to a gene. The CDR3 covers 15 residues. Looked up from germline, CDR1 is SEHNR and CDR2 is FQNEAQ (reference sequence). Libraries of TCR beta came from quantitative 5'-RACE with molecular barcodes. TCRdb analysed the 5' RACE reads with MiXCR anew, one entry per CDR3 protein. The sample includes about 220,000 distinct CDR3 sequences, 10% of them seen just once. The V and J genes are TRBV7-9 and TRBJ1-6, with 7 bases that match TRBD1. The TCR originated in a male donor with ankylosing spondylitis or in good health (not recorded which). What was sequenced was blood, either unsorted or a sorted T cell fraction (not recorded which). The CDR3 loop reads CASSTPGQINSPLHF. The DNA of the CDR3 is TGTGCCAGCAGCACGCCGGGACAGATTAATTCACCCCTCCACTTT.